A selection of T cell receptor beta chains follows, all from one sample in a study of CD8 T cells in ankylosing spondylitis. TCRdb called the 5' RACE reads again in MiXCR, with one record for every CDR3 protein. The sample includes about 39,000 distinct CDR3 sequences, 9% to 12% of them seen just once. The specimen sequenced was blood, either unsorted or a sorted T cell fraction (not recorded which). The receptors stem from a male donor with ankylosing spondylitis or in good health (not recorded which). Both conserved end residues are part of each CDR3. D genes are given only for firm matches. Where a row states a size, it is once, few, many or the class of an expanded clone; other rows omit it.

J,D,size,V,DNA,CDR3
TRBJ1-1,NA,many,TRBV6-5,TGTGCCAGCAGTTACGGGGGGGGGAACACTGAAGCTTTCTTT,CASSYGGGNTEAFF
TRBJ2-1,TRBD2,many,TRBV29-1,TGCAGCGTTGAAGGGACTAGCGGGAGGTATGAGCAGTTCTTC,CSVEGTSGRYEQFF
TRBJ2-1,TRBD2,many,TRBV12-3/TRBV12-4,TGTGCCAGCAGCTATACTAGCGCCATAGGCAATGAGCAGTTCTTC,CASSYTSAIGNEQFF
TRBJ1-1,TRBD1,few,TRBV7-9,TGTGCCAGCAGCCTGGAGACAGGGGGGACTGAAGCTTTCTTT,CASSLETGGTEAFF
TRBJ1-4,NA,many,TRBV10-3,TGTGCCATCAGTGAGTCCAGGAGGGAAAAACTGTTTTTT,CAISESRREKLFF
TRBJ2-7,TRBD2,many,TRBV4-3,TGCGCCAGCAGCCAAGGGGTAGCGGGAGTCTCCTACGAGCAGTACTTC,CASSQGVAGVSYEQYF
TRBJ1-2,NA,NA,TRBV7-2,TGTGCCAGCATGGAGACGGAATATGGCTACACCTTC,CASMETEYGYTF
TRBJ2-1,TRBD2,many,TRBV27,TGTGCCAGCAGGACTAGCGGGAATCAAAATGAGCAGTTCTTC,CASRTSGNQNEQFF
TRBJ1-6,NA,many,TRBV5-6,TGTGCCAGCAGCCGCCGCGACACTAATTCACCCCTCCACTTT,CASSRRDTNSPLHF
TRBJ1-1,NA,many,TRBV7-9,TGTGCCAGCAGCTTAGTCGAAGTCGGGGAGGTAGGGACTGAAGCTTTCTTT,CASSLVEVGEVGTEAFF
TRBJ2-2,TRBD1,few,TRBV4-3,TGCGCCAGCAGCCAAGATCCCGAGGACAGGGCCTACCCCGGGGAGCTGTTTTTT,CASSQDPEDRAYPGELFF
TRBJ1-1,NA,many,TRBV5-1,TGCGCCAGCAGCTTTAGGACAGCGAACACTGAAGCTTTCTTT,CASSFRTANTEAFF
TRBJ2-7,TRBD1,once,TRBV7-1,TGTGCCAGCAGCTCCCGAGGACAGGGAAGCTCCTACGAGCAGTACTTC,CASSSRGQGSSYEQYF
TRBJ2-7,TRBD1,NA,TRBV5-1,TGCGCCAGCAGCTCGTTACCCGGGACAGGGGGCTACGAGCAGTACTTC,CASSSLPGTGGYEQYF
TRBJ2-3,NA,few,TRBV30,TGTGCCTGGAGCCACAGCACAGATACGCAGTATTTT,CAWSHSTDTQYF
TRBJ1-5,NA,many,TRBV4-1,TGCGCCAGCAGCCAAGGGGGAAGAAATAGCAATCAGCCCCAGCATTTT,CASSQGGRNSNQPQHF
TRBJ2-7,TRBD1,many,TRBV20-1,TGCAGTGCTGCGGACAGGATACTGCCCTACGAGCAGTACTTC,CSAADRILPYEQYF
TRBJ2-4,NA,many,TRBV29-1,TGCAGCGCTACCCAGGGGTCCCCGGGAGCCAAAAACATTCAGTACTTC,CSATQGSPGAKNIQYF
TRBJ2-7,TRBD1,many,TRBV7-9,TGTGCCAGCAGCCAAGGTGACAGGGCCTCCTACGAGCAGTACTTC,CASSQGDRASYEQYF
TRBJ2-3,TRBD2,many,TRBV6-1,TGTGCCAGCGCTAGCGGGAGGGGCACAGATACGCAGTATTTT,CASASGRGTDTQYF
TRBJ2-7,TRBD1,many,TRBV7-8,TGTGCCAGCAGCAAGACAGGGAGAGGCGAGCAGTACTTC,CASSKTGRGEQYF
TRBJ2-1,TRBD2,many,TRBV11-2,TGTGCCAGCAGAAAACCGGGACTAGGGGTTCGAAATGAGCAGTTCTTC,CASRKPGLGVRNEQFF
TRBJ1-2,NA,many,TRBV5-5,TGTGCCAGCAGCATGACAGGCTATGGCTACACCTTC,CASSMTGYGYTF
TRBJ1-3,NA,many,TRBV12-3/TRBV12-4,TGTGCCAGCAGAGCTGGGGACACCATATATTTT,CASRAGDTIYF
TRBJ2-1,NA,many,TRBV2,TGTGCCAGCAGTGAATTTGAGTTAGTGGGCCTAATCCGCAATGAGCAGTTCTTC,CASSEFELVGLIRNEQFF
TRBJ2-3,TRBD2,many,TRBV7-8,TGTGCCAGCAGCTCCTTAGCGGGAAGCACAGATACGCAGTATTTT,CASSSLAGSTDTQYF
TRBJ2-7,NA,many,TRBV5-1,TGCGCCAGCCAATACCGGGAGAGCTCCTACGAGCAGTACTTC,CASQYRESSYEQYF
TRBJ2-7,TRBD2,many,TRBV28,TGTGCCAGCAGAGCGGGGGGAATTCCCTACGAGCAGTACTTC,CASRAGGIPYEQYF
TRBJ2-1,TRBD2,NA,TRBV11-2,TGTGCCAGCAGCCGGAATCCGGGACTAGCGGGAATAGGGAATGAGCAGTTCTTC,CASSRNPGLAGIGNEQFF
TRBJ1-1,NA,many,TRBV5-5,TGTGCCAGCAGCTTCACAGGGATGGGCACTGAAGCTTTCTTT,CASSFTGMGTEAFF
TRBJ2-1,NA,few,TRBV7-3,TGTGCCAGCAGCGTCTCGGAGGGGGGTCCCGACCTACCATACAATGAGCAGTTCTTC,CASSVSEGGPDLPYNEQFF
TRBJ2-7,NA,many,TRBV12-5,TGTGCTAGCCCGCCAGGAGGAGAACACCCTGAAGGCTACGAGCAGTACTTC,CASPPGGEHPEGYEQYF
TRBJ2-3,TRBD2,NA,TRBV6-1,TGTGCCAGCAGCCTGGGGACTAGCGGGAGCCCAGATACGCAGTATTTT,CASSLGTSGSPDTQYF
TRBJ2-7,NA,many,TRBV20-1,TGCAGTGCTAACGGACTGCTTGGCGGCGAGCAGTACTTC,CSANGLLGGEQYF
TRBJ2-7,NA,many,TRBV5-1,TGCGCCAGCAGCTTCGGAACCGAGCAGTACTTC,CASSFGTEQYF
TRBJ2-1,TRBD2,medium-sized,TRBV12-3/TRBV12-4,TGTGCCAGCAGGCCCACTAGCGGGATCGGGAATGAGCAGTTCTTC,CASRPTSGIGNEQFF
TRBJ1-2,NA,many,TRBV12-3/TRBV12-4,TGTGCCAGCACCTTGGAGGGGTATGGCTACACCTTC,CASTLEGYGYTF
TRBJ1-1,TRBD1,many,TRBV4-3,TGCGCCAGCAGCCAAAGGGGACAGGGGTTACTGGGCACTGAAGCTTTCTTT,CASSQRGQGLLGTEAFF
TRBJ1-4,NA,many,TRBV20-1,TGCAGTGCTCCCGCCCGACCAACTAATGAAAAACTGTTTTTT,CSAPARPTNEKLFF
TRBJ2-1,NA,many,TRBV7-2,TGTGCCAGCAGCTTAGTTCCAAGCTCCTACAATGAGCAGTTCTTC,CASSLVPSSYNEQFF
TRBJ2-5,NA,NA,TRBV2,TGTGCCAGCGGGCAGGAAGAGACCCAGTACTTC,CASGQEETQYF
TRBJ2-1,NA,NA,TRBV7-3,TGTGCCAGCAGCTTAACCCAGGAGCAGTTCTTC,CASSLTQEQFF
TRBJ2-5,TRBD2,many,TRBV7-2,TGTGCCAGCAGCAGGCCGGGACTAGCGGGAGAGGGGACCCAGTACTTC,CASSRPGLAGEGTQYF
TRBJ2-3,NA,few,TRBV7-9,TGTGCCAGCCCGGGGCAGGGCCGCACAGATACGCAGTATTTT,CASPGQGRTDTQYF
TRBJ2-2,TRBD1,many,TRBV7-6,TGTGCCAGCAGCTCCCGGACAGGGGGGACCGGGGAGCTGTTTTTT,CASSSRTGGTGELFF
TRBJ2-1,NA,many,TRBV24-1,TGTGCCACCAGTGACCCTCCACAGAGTAGTATAGACAATGAGCAGTTCTTC,CATSDPPQSSIDNEQFF
TRBJ2-2,TRBD2,NA,TRBV7-9,TGTGCCAGCAGCTCGAGCGGGAGGGGAACCGGGGAGCTGTTTTTT,CASSSSGRGTGELFF
TRBJ2-1,NA,many,TRBV20-1,TGCAGTGCTCACACTCCAGCCAACTACAATGAGCAGTTCTTC,CSAHTPANYNEQFF
TRBJ2-7,TRBD1,many,TRBV9,TGTGCCAGCAGCCCACAGGGGGAAGCCCCTTACGAGCAGTACTTC,CASSPQGEAPYEQYF
TRBJ2-7,NA,many,TRBV4-2,TGTGCCAGCAGCCAAGAACTTCGCTACGAGCAGTACTTC,CASSQELRYEQYF
TRBJ2-1,NA,NA,TRBV24-1,TGTGCCACCAGTGTGGGTGGGAGTCGCCATGAGCAGTTCTTC,CATSVGGSRHEQFF
TRBJ2-7,NA,many,TRBV28,TGTGCCAGCAGTTTCGGCCAGGGCCACGACTACGAGCAGTACTTC,CASSFGQGHDYEQYF
TRBJ2-4,TRBD1,many,TRBV10-2,TGCGCCAGCAGCAAGGGACAGGGGTTGTTGCAGTACTTC,CASSKGQGLLQYF
TRBJ2-3,NA,few,TRBV13,TGTGCCAGCAGCTTAGTTCAGAACACAGATACGCAGTATTTT,CASSLVQNTDTQYF
TRBJ2-3,TRBD2,few,TRBV2,TGTGCCAGCAGTCCACTAGCGGGAGCTGGGGATACGCAGTATTTT,CASSPLAGAGDTQYF